The 8 T cell receptor beta chains given below trace back to one sample, sequenced in a study of regulatory and conventional T cells in RAG deficiency. Blood CD4+ CD25-low CD127-high conventional T cells supplied the genomic DNA template. Assay used: immunoSEQ multiplex PCR; TCRdb lists only in-frame clones, some missing. The profile shows over 45,000 clones, just under 90% of them singletons. This sample also appeared in a second study, on regulatory T cells. That report notes: Primers: 52 TRBV forward and 13 TRBJ reverse.

Sequencing was done on a sample of CD4+ effector T cells sorted from blood. The receptors derive from a human donor in good health.

The J gene is TRBJ2-7, the V gene TRBV6-1; weak D call: TRBD1 (6 bases). CDR1 and CDR2 (germline): MNHNS, SASEGT. The CDR3 contains 13 residues. Trimming took 11 bases from V and 0 from J, leaving 14 bases between them. CDR3 sequence reads: CAVPGTNSYEQYF. CDR3 DNA: TGTGCCGTACCCGGGACAAACTCCTACGAGCAGTACTTC.

The chain recombines TRBV6-6 with TRBJ1-5; D gene ambiguous. Per germline, CDR1 MNHNY and CDR2 SVGAGI (reference sequence). V was clipped by 7 bases and J by 3 bases, with 10 bases between them. CDR3 length equals 13 residues. Here the CDR3 reads CASTPGPNQPQHF. The CDR3 DNA follows: TGTGCCAGCACCCCCGGACCCAATCAGCCCCAGCATTTT.

J is TRBJ1-1 and V is TRBV5-6, with TRBD1 as a possible D gene (5 bases). The V and J ends lost 3 bases and 3 bases respectively, with 15 bases between them. The CDR3 is 15 residues long. The germline gives CDR1 SGHDT, CDR2 YYEEEE. CDR3 amino acids: CASSWWGSLDTEAFF. CDR3 nucleotide sequence: TGTGCCAGCAGCTGGTGGGGGTCCCTGGACACTGAAGCTTTCTTT.

V gene TRBV7-3 combines with J gene TRBJ2-1; 11 nucleotides line up with TRBD2. Trimming removed 4 bases from V and 6 bases from J; junction bases left unmatched: 17. This CDR3 contains 19 residues. The germline CDR1 and CDR2 sequences are SGHTA and FQGTGA. The CDR3 protein is CASSSPLTSGKTSRNEQFF. DNA for the CDR3: TGTGCCAGCAGCTCCCCCTTGACTAGCGGGAAGACGAGTCGCAATGAGCAGTTCTTC.

This clone was counted only a few times. One junction end does not reproduce the germline sequence, and a read error may be involved. V is TRBV2 and J is TRBJ2-3, with 7 bases that match TRBD1. Germline V gene data show CDR1 as SNHLY and CDR2 as FYNNEI. CDR3 length equals 13 residues. Here the CDR3 DNA reads TGTGCCAGCAGCAGGGACAGCAAAGATACGCAGTATTTT. Translated: CASSRDSKDTQYF.

The CDR3, as DNA: TGCGCCAGCAGCTTACCCGGGACCGAACAGTACTTC. Translating gives CASSLPGTEQYF. V usage is TRBV5-1 and J usage is TRBJ2-7, with D perhaps matching TRBD1 or TRBD2 (5 bases each). Germline V gene sequence: CDR1 SGHRS, CDR2 YFSETQ. The CDR3 runs to 12 residues. Trimming cost V 2 bases and J 10 bases, with 13 bases left between them.

This clone was seen a single time. The chain recombines TRBV19 with TRBJ2-1; a possible D gene is TRBD2 (6 bases). This CDR3 is built from 15 residues. Germline assignment: CDR1 LNHDA and CDR2 SQIVND (reference sequence). Trimming removed 6 bases at V and 8 bases at J, with 20 bases between. The CDR3 DNA reads TGTGCCAGTAGCCGCCTCCCTAGCGCGGGGCATGAGCAGTTCTTC. Protein sequence: CASSRLPSAGHEQFF.

The J gene is TRBJ1-1, the V gene TRBV5-1, with D perhaps TRBD1 (6 bases). Germline V gene data show CDR1 as SGHRS and CDR2 as YFSETQ. V shed 4 bases and J shed 1 base, with 14 bases lying between them. CDR3 length: 15 residues. In DNA form, the CDR3 reads TGCGCCAGCAGCACCCAGGGGAGTGGGAACACTGAAGCTTTCTTT. Amino acids: CASSTQGSGNTEAFF.